The 15 T cell receptor beta chains reported below all come from one sample, sequenced in a study of T cell repertoires in cytomegalovirus infection. MiXCR was run by TCRdb on the reads, yielding one entry per CDR3 protein. The profile shows tens of thousands of distinct CDR3 sequences, roughly a fifth of them singletons. Their antigens are not known. Sample: CD8+ T cells from cultured PBMCs, taken from culture after CMV antigen stimulation. Source of these receptors: a human donor in good health (CMV status not recorded). Some clones in this sample may be carry-over from other donors' samples.

The chain combines TRBV6-6 with TRBJ2-7; 8 bases are shared with TRBD2. The CDR3 consists of 13 residues. V was pared by 2 bases and J by 5 bases, with 2 bases of the junction left unmatched. The germline V gene encodes CDR1 MNHNY and CDR2 SVGAGI (reference sequence). CDR3 residues: CASSYAGGHEQYF. The CDR3 nucleotides read TGTGCCAGCAGTTACGCGGGGGGCCACGAGCAGTACTTC.

The rearrangement joins TRBV6-2 or TRBV6-3 to TRBJ2-1, with TRBD1 as a possible D gene (5 bases). CDR3 length: 13 residues. CDR1 is MNHEY and CDR2 is SVGEGT in the germline V gene. With 4 bases removed from V and 1 base from J, the gap between germline ends came to 5 bases. In DNA, the CDR3 is TGTGCCAGCAGTTCAGGGTCCTACAATGAGCAGTTCTTC. It codes for CASSSGSYNEQFF.

This clonotype was seen a few times. The chain has TRBV7-2 and TRBJ2-1; TRBD2 is a possible D gene (6 bases). The CDR3 consists of 14 residues. Trimming cost V 3 bases and J 4 bases, with 10 bases left between them. CDR1 and CDR2 (germline): SGHTA, FQGNSA. The CDR3 spells CASSFHSGYNEQFF. CDR3 in DNA: TGTGCCAGCAGCTTTCATAGCGGTTACAATGAGCAGTTCTTC.

This clonotype came up a few times. V is TRBV6-6 and J is TRBJ2-7; a possible D gene is TRBD1 (6 bases). Between the trimmed V and J ends, which lost 5 bases and 5 bases, there was a span of 16 bases. The CDR3 contains 14 residues. The germline V gene encodes CDR1 MNHNY and CDR2 SVGAGI (reference sequence). The CDR3 loop reads CASSPTGGRHEQYF. The CDR3 DNA reads TGTGCCAGCAGTCCGACAGGAGGTCGTCACGAGCAGTACTTC.

This clonotype appeared once. The chain joins TRBV6-5 to TRBJ2-1; D gene ambiguous. From germline, CDR1 is MNHEY and CDR2 SVGAGI. CDR3 length equals 15 residues. Deletions cut 0 bases from V and 4 bases from J, with 10 bases between. This CDR3 is CASSYSRTTYNEQFF. The CDR3 DNA follows: TGTGCCAGCAGTTACTCGCGCACTACGTACAATGAGCAGTTCTTC.

With regard to this clonotype: No conserved phenylalanine or tryptophan is present at the end of the CDR3, so a read error is the likely explanation. CDR3 in DNA: TGTGCCAGCAGTCCTTCAGGTGAGCAGTTCTTA. Its protein is CASSPSGEQFL. The rearrangement links TRBV7-8 to TRBJ2-1; D is unclear. Trimming removed 6 bases from V and 9 bases from J, with 9 bases in between. The CDR3 consists of 11 residues. Looked up from germline, CDR1 is SGHVS and CDR2 is FQNEAQ.

The chain carries TRBV27 and TRBJ1-2; D remains unclear. CDR3 size: 13 residues. V lost 3 bases and J 2 bases, leaving 7 bases between the germline ends. Germline-derived CDR1 and CDR2 are MNHEY and SMNVEV (reference sequence). CDR3 sequence: CASSFTGNYGYTF. The CDR3 DNA reads as TGTGCCAGCAGTTTCACTGGGAACTATGGCTACACCTTC.

V is TRBV7-2 and J is TRBJ2-2; a weak D match, TRBD2 (6 bases). This CDR3 comprises 16 residues. Germline CDR1 is SGHTA and CDR2 is FQGNSA. Trimming took 7 bases from V and 6 from J, leaving 21 bases between them. The CDR3 loop is CASNRFEAGRSGELFF. Written as DNA, the CDR3 is TGTGCCAGCAATAGGTTCGAGGCAGGGAGGTCCGGGGAGCTGTTTTTT.

The gene calls are TRBV9 and TRBJ2-1; D gene uncertain. There are 14 residues in the CDR3. CDR1 is SGDLS and CDR2 is YYNGEE in the germline V gene. V was shortened by 4 bases and J by 10 bases, with 18 bases between the two germline ends. The DNA for the CDR3 is TGTGCCAGCAGCCCCGGTCGGGCCTCTAGGGAGCAGTTCTTC. It translates to CASSPGRASREQFF.

This clonotype was recorded at least ten times. The rearrangement links TRBV28 to TRBJ2-5; D could derive from TRBD1 or TRBD2 (5 bases each). V lost 5 bases, J lost 2 bases, and 12 bases lay in between. The CDR3 length is 14 residues. Germline lookup yields CDR1 MDHEN and CDR2 SYDVKM. The CDR3 DNA reads TGTGCCAGCAGTCTGTCGTGGGGGCAAGAGACCCAGTACTTC. It codes for CASSLSWGQETQYF. Combining the CDR3 with reference TRBV28 and TRBJ2-5 gives the whole variable domain DVKVTQSSRYLVKRTGEKVFLECVQDMDHENMFWYRQDPGLGLRLIYFSYDVKMKEKGDIPEGYSVSREKKERFSLILESASTNQTSMYLCASSLSWGQETQYFGPGTRLLVL.

This clonotype came up once. This may come from a read error, since a much larger clone is one base off. The chain uses TRBV24-1 and TRBJ2-4; D possibly corresponds to TRBD2 (5 bases). Trimming removed 3 bases at V and 7 bases at J, with 12 bases between. The CDR3 sequence is 14 residues long. Germline CDR1 reads KGHDR; CDR2 reads SFDVKD. CDR3 sequence: CATSDPRGKNIQYF. The CDR3 DNA reads TGTGCCACCAGTGATCCCCGAGGGAAGAACATTCAGTACTTC.

The table lists this clonotype with a few counts. The junction does not match germline at one end; this may be a read error. The DNA for the CDR3 is TGTGCCAGCAGCTTGATGGAGTTC. This translates into CASSLMEF. This chain connects TRBV7-3 to TRBJ2-5; D not resolved. The germline gives CDR1 SGHTA, CDR2 FQGTGA. This CDR3 has 8 residues.

This clonotype was seen a single time. This chain links TRBV12-3 or TRBV12-4 with TRBJ1-3, with a possible D match to TRBD1 (6 bases). CDR3 size: 13 residues. Trimming took off 6 bases at V and 2 bases at J, with 8 bases between the two ends. CDR3 bases: TGTGCCAGCAGACAGGGCGCTGGAAACACCATATATTTT. It yields the protein CASRQGAGNTIYF.

There are a few counts of this clonotype. The rearrangement uses TRBV12-3 or TRBV12-4 and TRBJ2-1; D gene unclear. There are 12 residues in the CDR3. Trimming left V 3 bases short and J 7 bases short, with 7 bases between. DNA for the CDR3: TGTGCCAGCAGTTTGGGTCAGAATGAGCAGTTCTTC. This translates into CASSLGQNEQFF.

This clonotype was counted a few times. This chain links TRBV7-9 with TRBJ2-1, with no clear D. V was clipped by 5 bases and J by 0 bases, with 14 bases between them. The CDR3 length is 16 residues. Germline-derived CDR1 and CDR2 are SEHNR and FQNEAQ (reference sequence). CDR3 loop: CASSHDPISSYNEQFF. The CDR3 coding sequence is TGTGCCAGCAGCCATGATCCCATTTCCTCCTACAATGAGCAGTTCTTC.